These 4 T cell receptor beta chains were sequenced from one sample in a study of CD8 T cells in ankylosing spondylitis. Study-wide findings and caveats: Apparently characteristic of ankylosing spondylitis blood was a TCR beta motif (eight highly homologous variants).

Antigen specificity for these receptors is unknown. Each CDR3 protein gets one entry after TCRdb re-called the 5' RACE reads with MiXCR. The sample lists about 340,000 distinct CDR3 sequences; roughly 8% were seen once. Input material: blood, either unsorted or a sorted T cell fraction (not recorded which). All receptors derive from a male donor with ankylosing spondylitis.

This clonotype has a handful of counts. CDR3 nucleotide sequence: TGCGCCAGCAGCCAAGATTTCCTAGCGGGAGCGTATCCGGAGACCCAGTACTTC. Protein sequence: CASSQDFLAGAYPETQYF. The chain couples TRBV4-3 to TRBJ2-5; 10 positions agree with TRBD2. The junction had 12 bases not matched to a gene; V was cut back by 0 bases and J by 5 bases. This CDR3 is built from 18 residues. Germline V lookup: CDR1 LGHNA, CDR2 YSLEER.

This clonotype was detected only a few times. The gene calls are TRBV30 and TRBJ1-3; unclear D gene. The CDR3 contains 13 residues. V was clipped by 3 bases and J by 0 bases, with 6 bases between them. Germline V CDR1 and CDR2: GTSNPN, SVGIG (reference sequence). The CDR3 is CAWRLTSGNTIYF. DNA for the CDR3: TGTGCCTGGAGGTTAACCTCTGGAAACACCATATATTTT.

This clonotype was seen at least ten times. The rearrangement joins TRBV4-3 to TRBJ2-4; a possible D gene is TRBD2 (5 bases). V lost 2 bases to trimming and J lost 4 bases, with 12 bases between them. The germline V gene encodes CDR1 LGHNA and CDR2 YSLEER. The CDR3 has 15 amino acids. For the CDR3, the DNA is TGCGCCAGCAGCCAACAGTGGGAGAGTAAAAACATTCAGTACTTC. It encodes CASSQQWESKNIQYF.

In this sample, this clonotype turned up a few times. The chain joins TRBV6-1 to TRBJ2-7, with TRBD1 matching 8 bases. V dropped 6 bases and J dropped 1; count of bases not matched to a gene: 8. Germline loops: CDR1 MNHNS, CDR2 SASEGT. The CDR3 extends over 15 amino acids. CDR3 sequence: CASRPTTGASYEQYF. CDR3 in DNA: TGTGCCAGCAGACCTACGACAGGGGCGTCCTACGAGCAGTACTTC.